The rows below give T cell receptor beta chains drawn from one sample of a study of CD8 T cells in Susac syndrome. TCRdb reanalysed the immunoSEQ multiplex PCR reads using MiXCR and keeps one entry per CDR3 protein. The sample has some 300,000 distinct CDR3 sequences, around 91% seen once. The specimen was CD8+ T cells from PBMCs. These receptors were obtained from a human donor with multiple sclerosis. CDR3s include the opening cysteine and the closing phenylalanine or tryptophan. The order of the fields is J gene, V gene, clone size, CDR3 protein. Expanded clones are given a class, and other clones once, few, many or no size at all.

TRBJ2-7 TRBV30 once CAWGAGTGGPYEQYF
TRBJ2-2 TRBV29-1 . CSVEYLAGRAGELFF
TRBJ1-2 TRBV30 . CAWTPLDREGSNYGYTF
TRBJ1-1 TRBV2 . CASSPGQGVSEAFF
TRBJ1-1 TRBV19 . CASRRGTRSGTEAFF
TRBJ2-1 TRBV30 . CAWSVGAGLNEQFF
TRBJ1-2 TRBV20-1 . CSVRGTGLVGILGYTF
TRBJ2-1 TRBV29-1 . CSVEQAPNNEQFF
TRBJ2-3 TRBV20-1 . CSARENSNTQYF
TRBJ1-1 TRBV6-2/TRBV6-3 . CASSYLVGMSTEAFF
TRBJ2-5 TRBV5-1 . CASSGAFYQETQYF
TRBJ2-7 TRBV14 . CASSQTYEQYF
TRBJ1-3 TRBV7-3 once CASSTPGQRGNTIYF
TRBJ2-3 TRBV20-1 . CSAHSDNIVADTQYF
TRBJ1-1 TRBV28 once CASRSQGNDGEAFF
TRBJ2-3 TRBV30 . CAWSPTTDTQYF